This T cell receptor beta chain was sequenced during a study of T cells in Graves' hyperthyroidism and ophthalmopathy. This CDR3 has 15 residues. Germline CDR1 is SNHLY and CDR2 is FYNNEI. Trimming at V came to 3 bases and at J to 7 bases, leaving 11 bases not matched to a gene. Regions amplified from RNA transcripts were the TCR beta CDR3 regions. First-round RT-PCR targeting the TCR CDR3 was performed with the HTBI primer set. One entry per CDR3 protein, called by TCRdb with MiXCR from the multiplex PCR reads. The table lists 350,000 to 450,000 distinct CDR3 sequences, over 13% of them singletons, with over 25% in the top ten. Notes on this clonotype: Given a much more abundant clone one base away, this may be a read error.

Specimen: blood. The sequence came from a man between 45 and 60 years old with Graves' ophthalmopathy. The V call is TRBV2, the J call TRBJ2-7; 8 bases align to TRBD1. CDR3 nucleotide sequence: TGTGCCAGCAGTGAGGACAGGGCCTTCGAGTCGGAGCAGTACTTC. Translated: CASSEDRAFESEQYF.